A selection of T cell receptor beta chains follows, all from one sample in a study of lymphopenia after photon versus proton radiotherapy. Some clones are missing from TCRdb's copy, which holds only in-frame ones; the method was immunoSEQ multiplex PCR. The sample lists 55,000 to 85,000 clones, 80% to 95% seen once, with around 2.2% in the top ten. Material: peripheral blood, obtained from a patient treated with photon-based radiotherapy. Source of these receptors: a woman aged 40-49 years with cholangiocarcinoma. CDR3s include the opening cysteine and the closing phenylalanine or tryptophan. A D gene is named only where the DNA matches it firmly. Only some rows state a clone size, as once, few, many or a class for expanded clones.

cdr3_length j_call clone_size v_call d_call cdr3_aa cdr3_nt
13 TRBJ1-2 . TRBV6-1 TRBD1 CAGNTGTAYGYTF TGTGCCGGCAATACCGGGACAGCCTATGGCTACACCTTC
13 TRBJ1-1 . TRBV2 . CAGKPGDNTEAFF TGTGCCGGGAAACCAGGGGATAACACTGAAGCTTTCTTT
14 TRBJ2-3 . TRBV7-2 . CASSFKVGSDTQYF TGTGCCAGCAGCTTCAAAGTTGGATCAGATACGCAGTATTTT
17 TRBJ1-2 . TRBV4-3 . CASSQDVGEVIRYGYTF TGCGCCAGCAGCCAAGATGTGGGGGAAGTCATACGGTATGGCTACACCTTC
16 TRBJ2-3 . TRBV29-1 . CSVGTPLGSLTDTQYF TGCAGCGTTGGTACCCCCCTAGGCAGCCTCACAGATACGCAGTATTTT
15 TRBJ2-1 . TRBV9 . CASSVDLHSYNEQFF TGTGCCAGCAGCGTAGATCTACACTCCTACAATGAGCAGTTCTTC
15 TRBJ2-2 . TRBV14 . CASSQGLLHTGELFF TGTGCCAGCAGCCAAGGACTACTGCACACCGGGGAGCTGTTTTTT
17 TRBJ1-1 . TRBV19 . CARAGTHLYSRYTEAFF TGTGCCAGGGCCGGGACGCATCTTTATAGCCGCTACACTGAAGCTTTCTTT
14 TRBJ2-7 . TRBV18 . CASSAGGPGSEQYF TGTGCCAGCTCAGCCGGGGGGCCCGGGTCGGAGCAGTACTTC
15 TRBJ2-1 . TRBV6-6 TRBD2 CASSHGLGVGNEQFF TGTGCCAGCAGCCACGGACTAGGGGTCGGTAATGAGCAGTTCTTC
14 TRBJ2-3 . TRBV28 TRBD2 CASSLGTSGSPQYF TGTGCCAGCAGCCTAGGGACTAGCGGGAGCCCGCAGTATTTT
12 TRBJ2-2 . TRBV5-4 . CASHRVDGELFF TGTGCCAGCCACAGGGTGGACGGGGAGCTGTTTTTT
15 TRBJ1-1 once TRBV7-9 . CASSPTPSESGEAFF TGTGCCAGCAGCCCAACCCCCTCCGAGTCCGGTGAAGCTTTCTTT
19 TRBJ1-4 . TRBV7-6 TRBD1 CASSPTNRGRVGTNEKLFF TGTGCCAGCAGCCCTACGAACAGGGGAAGGGTGGGAACTAATGAAAAACTGTTTTTT
17 TRBJ2-7 . TRBV14 TRBD1 CASSLLRPMDRAYEQYF TGTGCCAGCAGCCTCCTCCGCCCCATGGACAGGGCCTACGAGCAGTACTTC
15 TRBJ1-2 . TRBV30 . CAWKFKGPLYYGYTF TGTGCCTGGAAGTTCAAGGGGCCGCTCTACTATGGCTACACCTTC
14 TRBJ2-3 . TRBV9 TRBD1 CASSEGTVPDTQYF TGTGCCAGCAGCGAAGGGACAGTTCCAGATACGCAGTATTTT
14 TRBJ1-2 . TRBV6-1 . CASSEGTTNYGYTF TGTGCCAGCAGTGAAGGGACCACTAACTATGGCTACACCTTC
15 TRBJ1-3 . TRBV5-6 . CASSLTGRPGNTIYF TGTGCCAGCAGCTTGACAGGGAGACCTGGAAACACCATATATTTT
15 TRBJ1-5 . TRBV15 TRBD1 CATSRGGTGNQPQHF TGTGCCACCAGCAGAGGAGGGACAGGGAATCAGCCCCAGCATTTT
13 TRBJ1-1 . TRBV7-2 TRBD1 CASSLGQGGFAFF TGTGCCAGCAGCCTAGGACAGGGGGGTTTTGCTTTCTTT
14 TRBJ1-2 once TRBV28 TRBD1 CASSPGQVRLGYTF TGTGCCAGCAGCCCGGGACAGGTTCGACTTGGCTACACCTTC
17 TRBJ1-2 . TRBV7-2 TRBD1 CASSLAGTGSVNYGYTF TGTGCCAGCAGCTTAGCCGGGACAGGGAGTGTGAACTATGGCTACACCTTC
14 TRBJ2-5 . TRBV21-1 . CASSKDGGQETQYF TGTGCCAGCAGCAAAGATGGGGGGCAAGAGACCCAGTACTTC
13 TRBJ2-4 . TRBV29-1 . CSVLPEAKNIQYF TGCAGCGTTCTGCCTGAAGCCAAAAACATTCAGTACTTC
16 TRBJ2-7 . TRBV30 TRBD2 CAWSVGVLAGGYEQYF TGTGCCTGGAGTGTTGGGGTACTAGCGGGGGGCTACGAGCAGTACTTC
15 TRBJ2-2 . TRBV4-2 . CASSPLALTPGELFF TGTGCCAGCAGCCCACTAGCCCTAACGCCCGGGGAGCTGTTTTTT
18 TRBJ2-4 . TRBV10-1 . CASSESKGGFMSKNIQYF TGCGCCAGCAGTGAGTCAAAGGGAGGCTTCATGTCCAAAAACATTCAGTACTTC
14 TRBJ1-1 . TRBV2 . CASGQMGGYGEAFF TGTGCCAGCGGGCAGATGGGGGGCTACGGTGAAGCTTTCTTT
12 TRBJ2-1 . TRBV30 . CAWSGNYNEQFF TGTGCCTGGAGCGGGAACTACAATGAGCAGTTCTTC
15 TRBJ2-7 . TRBV11-2 TRBD2 CASRQTSGRGNEQYF TGTGCCAGCAGACAAACTAGCGGGAGGGGGAACGAGCAGTACTTC
15 TRBJ2-7 . TRBV19 TRBD1 CASSIGQGSSYEQYF TGTGCCAGTAGTATAGGACAGGGGTCCTCCTACGAGCAGTACTTC
13 TRBJ2-3 . TRBV30 . CAWRQAPPDTQYF TGTGCCTGGAGACAGGCCCCTCCAGATACGCAGTATTTT
12 TRBJ2-5 . TRBV5-4 . CASSPPGETQYF TGTGCCAGCAGCCCACCGGGGGAGACCCAGTACTTC
15 TRBJ1-1 once TRBV29-1 TRBD1 CSVEDPDRAPKEAFF TGCAGCGTTGAAGACCCGGACAGGGCACCTAAAGAAGCTTTCTTT
18 TRBJ2-6 . TRBV28 . CASSSSPRRGSGANVLTF TGTGCCAGCAGTTCCAGCCCTAGGCGCGGCTCTGGGGCCAACGTCCTGACTTTC
15 TRBJ2-1 . TRBV4-3 . CASSQDMNSYNEQFF TGCGCCAGCAGCCAAGATATGAATTCCTACAATGAGCAGTTCTTC